This is a list of T cell receptor beta chains from one sample in a study of blood T cell repertoires in COVID-19. Some clones are missing from TCRdb's copy, which holds only in-frame ones; the method was immunoSEQ multiplex PCR. In the table there are fewer than 450,000 clones, more than 75% of which are singletons. The sequencing sample was made of PBMCs or T cells enriched from blood (not recorded which). Receptor source: a young woman who had recovered from COVID-19. The CDR3 runs from the conserved cysteine through the conserved F or W. A D gene is named only where the DNA matches it firmly. For some rows the clone size is stated as once, few or many, or as a class when expanded; others skip it.

clone size	V gene	D gene	J gene	CDR3 DNA	CDR3 protein
.	TRBV5-6	TRBD2	TRBJ2-3	TGTGCCAGCAGCTTACCGGGGGGGCGCACAGATACGCAGTATTTT	CASSLPGGRTDTQYF
.	TRBV2	TRBD1	TRBJ2-5	TGTGCCAGCACTATCTGGGGACAGAAAGAGACCCAGTACTTC	CASTIWGQKETQYF
.	TRBV18	.	TRBJ2-7	TGTGCCAGCTCACCAATAGAAGGAACAGGGAGCGGAAGGGAGCAGTACTTC	CASSPIEGTGSGREQYF
.	TRBV27	TRBD1	TRBJ2-7	TGTGCCAGTTCTTCCCAGGGGGCAGATCGCGAGCAGTACTTC	CASSSQGADREQYF
once	TRBV28	.	TRBJ1-2	TGTGCCAGCAGTTTAGGGGGGTTTGGCTACACCTTC	CASSLGGFGYTF
.	TRBV7-6	TRBD1	TRBJ2-1	TGTGCCAGCAGCTTAAGGACAGGGAACCCATACAATGAGCAGTTCTTC	CASSLRTGNPYNEQFF
.	TRBV7-2	.	TRBJ1-4	TGTGCCAGCAGCTTAGCCGGGTCGGGGGGAGAAAAACTGTTTTTT	CASSLAGSGGEKLFF
.	TRBV29-1	TRBD1	TRBJ1-1	TGCAGCACGAGAGGTGACAGGGATGGCACTGAAGCTTTCTTT	CSTRGDRDGTEAFF
.	TRBV28	.	TRBJ1-5	TGTGCCAGCAGTTTGGCAGGCTCAAGCAATCAGCCCCAGCATTTT	CASSLAGSSNQPQHF
.	TRBV28	TRBD1	TRBJ1-1	TGTGCCAGCAGTCCTGGGACAGGGATAGCTTTCTTT	CASSPGTGIAFF
.	TRBV5-5	.	TRBJ2-4	TGTGCCAGCAGCTTTTTGGAGAACAAAAACATTCAGTACTTC	CASSFLENKNIQYF
.	TRBV5-8	.	TRBJ2-1	TGTGCCAGCAGCCTGGGACTTAACAATGAGCAGTTCTTC	CASSLGLNNEQFF
.	TRBV6-6	TRBD1	TRBJ2-6	TGTGCCAGCAGTCCCCAGGGACAGGCCTACTCTGGGGCCAACGTCCTGACTTTC	CASSPQGQAYSGANVLTF
.	TRBV5-1	.	TRBJ2-5	TGCGCCAGCAGCTCGTTGGACATTAAAGAGACCCAGTACTTC	CASSSLDIKETQYF
.	TRBV11-1	.	TRBJ2-1	TGTGCCAGCAGCTCCGGGACTGTAAGCTCCTACAATGAGCAGTTCTTC	CASSSGTVSSYNEQFF
few	TRBV11-2	.	TRBJ1-5	TGTGCCAGCAGCTTAGGAGGGTCAAGCAATCAGCCCCAGCATTTT	CASSLGGSSNQPQHF
.	TRBV18	.	TRBJ2-2	TGTGCCAGCTCACCCGCAGGGACATTACTCACCGGGGAGCTGTTTTTT	CASSPAGTLLTGELFF